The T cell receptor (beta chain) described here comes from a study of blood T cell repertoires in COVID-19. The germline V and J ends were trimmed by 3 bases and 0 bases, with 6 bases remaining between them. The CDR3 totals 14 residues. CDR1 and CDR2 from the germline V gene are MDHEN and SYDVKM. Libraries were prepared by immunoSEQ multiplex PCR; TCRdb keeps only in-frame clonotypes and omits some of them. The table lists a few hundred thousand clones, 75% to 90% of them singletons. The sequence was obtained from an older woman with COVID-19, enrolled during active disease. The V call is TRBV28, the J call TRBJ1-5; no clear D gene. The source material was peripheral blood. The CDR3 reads CASSLRDSNQPQHF. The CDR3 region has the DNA TGTGCCAGCAGTTTGCGGGATAGCAATCAGCCCCAGCATTTT.